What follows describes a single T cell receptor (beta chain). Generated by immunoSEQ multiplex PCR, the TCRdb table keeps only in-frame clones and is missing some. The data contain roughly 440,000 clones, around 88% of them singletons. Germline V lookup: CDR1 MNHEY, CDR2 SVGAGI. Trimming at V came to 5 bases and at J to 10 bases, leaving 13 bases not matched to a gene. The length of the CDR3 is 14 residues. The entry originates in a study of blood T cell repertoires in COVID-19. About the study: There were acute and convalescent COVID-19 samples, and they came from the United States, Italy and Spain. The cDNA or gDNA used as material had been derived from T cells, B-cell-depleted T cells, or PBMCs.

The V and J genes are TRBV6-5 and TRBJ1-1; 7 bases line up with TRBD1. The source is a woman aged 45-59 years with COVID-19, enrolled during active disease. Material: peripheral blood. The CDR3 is CASSPSGGGVGAFF. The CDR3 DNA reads TGTGCCAGCAGTCCGTCAGGGGGTGGGGTGGGAGCTTTCTTT.